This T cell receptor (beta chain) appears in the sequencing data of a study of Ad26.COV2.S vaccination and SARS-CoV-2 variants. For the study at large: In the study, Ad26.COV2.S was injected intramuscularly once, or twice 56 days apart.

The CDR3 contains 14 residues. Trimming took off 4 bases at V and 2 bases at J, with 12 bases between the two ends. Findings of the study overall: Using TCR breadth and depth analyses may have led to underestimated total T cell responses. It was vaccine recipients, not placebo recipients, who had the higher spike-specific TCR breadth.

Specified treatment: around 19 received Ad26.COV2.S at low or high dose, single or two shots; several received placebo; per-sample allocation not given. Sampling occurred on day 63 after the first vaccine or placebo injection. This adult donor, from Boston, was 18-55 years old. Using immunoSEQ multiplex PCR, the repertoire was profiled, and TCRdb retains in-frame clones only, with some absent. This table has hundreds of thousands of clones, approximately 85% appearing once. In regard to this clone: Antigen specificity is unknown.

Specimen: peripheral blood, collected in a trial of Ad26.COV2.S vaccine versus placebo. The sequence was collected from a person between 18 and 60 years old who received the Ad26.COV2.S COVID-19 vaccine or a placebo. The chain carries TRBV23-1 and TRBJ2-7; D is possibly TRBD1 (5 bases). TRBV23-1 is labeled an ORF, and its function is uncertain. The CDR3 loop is CASSRSGLPYEQYF. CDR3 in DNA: TGCGCCAGCAGTCGATCAGGGTTACCCTACGAGCAGTACTTC.